The 2 T cell receptor beta chains presented below share a single source sample, sequenced in a study of blood T cell repertoires in COVID-19. The table came from immunoSEQ multiplex PCR; TCRdb's copy has only in-frame clones and leaves some out. Of around 250,000 clones listed, about 86% are singletons. Specimen: PBMCs or T cells enriched from blood (not recorded which). These receptors were taken from a young man with acute COVID-19.

This clone was seen a handful of times. The chain uses TRBV12-3 or TRBV12-4 and TRBJ2-2; no clear D. There are 11 residues in the CDR3. V lost 10 bases to trimming and J lost 8 bases, with 11 bases between them. CDR3 sequence (DNA): TGTGCCACCCTTCGTTATGGGGAGCTGTTTTTT. Residues: CATLRYGELFF.

The chain employs TRBV6-5 and TRBJ1-1; 7 positions match TRBD1. Trimming at V came to 6 bases and at J to 4 bases, leaving 8 bases not matched to a gene. CDR3 length equals 14 residues. Germline CDR1 reads MNHEY; CDR2 reads SVGAGI. CDR3 in amino acids: CASSVLGQSTEAFF. As DNA, the CDR3 is TGTGCCAGCAGCGTCCTGGGACAGAGCACTGAAGCTTTCTTT.